The clone carrying this T cell receptor (beta chain) was seen a single time. What it binds is unknown. Sequencing was performed with immunoSEQ multiplex PCR; in TCRdb, only in-frame clones are kept and a portion is missing. The sample holds 80,000 to 100,000 clones, roughly 85% seen once. This specimen belongs to a study of cytomegalovirus exposure and HLA in healthy donors. Study findings and constraints: The study put 160 or so TCR beta chains on its list as cytomegalovirus-associated. High sensitivity and specificity were reportedly achieved when the classifier diagnosed cytomegalovirus status. In a later analysis, first-cohort TCR clusters were found to tend to co-occur in the roughly 120 validation repertoires.

The V segment lost 4 bases and the J segment 3 bases; nucleotides outside the gene matches: 4. The CDR3 extends over 15 amino acids. Germline-derived CDR1 and CDR2 are SGHDT and YYEEEE. This TCR derives from a woman in her 30s in good health and CMV-seronegative. The sample comprised PBMCs. The chain employs TRBV5-6 and TRBJ2-1; 10 bases agree with TRBD2. CDR3 amino acids: CASSRLAGVYNEQFF. CDR3 DNA sequence: TGTGCCAGCAGCCGTCTAGCGGGAGTCTACAATGAGCAGTTCTTC. The entire variable domain, with the rest obtained from reference TRBV5-6 and TRBJ2-1, is as follows: DAGVTQSPTHLIKTRGQQVTLRCSPKSGHDTVSWYQQALGQGPQFIFQYYEEEERQRGNFPDRFSGHQFPNYSSELNVNALLLGDSALYLCASSRLAGVYNEQFFGPGTRLTVL.